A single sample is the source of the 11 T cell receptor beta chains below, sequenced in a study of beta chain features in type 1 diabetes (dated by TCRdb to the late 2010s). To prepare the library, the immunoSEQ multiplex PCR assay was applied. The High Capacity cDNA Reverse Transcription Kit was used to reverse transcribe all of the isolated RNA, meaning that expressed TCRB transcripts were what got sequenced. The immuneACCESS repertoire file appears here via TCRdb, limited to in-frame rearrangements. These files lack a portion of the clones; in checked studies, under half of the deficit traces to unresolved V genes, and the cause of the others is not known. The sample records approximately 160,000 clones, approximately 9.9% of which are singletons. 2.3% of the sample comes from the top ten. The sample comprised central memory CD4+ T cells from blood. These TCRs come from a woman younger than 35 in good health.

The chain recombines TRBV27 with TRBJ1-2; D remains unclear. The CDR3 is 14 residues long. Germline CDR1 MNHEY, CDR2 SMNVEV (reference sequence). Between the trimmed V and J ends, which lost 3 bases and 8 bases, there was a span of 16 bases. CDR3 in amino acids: CASSFFSGLGGYTF. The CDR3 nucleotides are TGTGCCAGCAGTTTCTTCTCCGGGTTAGGAGGCTACACCTTC.

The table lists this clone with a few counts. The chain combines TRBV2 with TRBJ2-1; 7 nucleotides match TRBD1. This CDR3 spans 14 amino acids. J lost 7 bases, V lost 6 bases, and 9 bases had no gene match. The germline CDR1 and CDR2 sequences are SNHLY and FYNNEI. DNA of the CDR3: TGTGCCAGCAGCGTAGACACAGGGGTGAATGAGCAGTTCTTC. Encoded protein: CASSVDTGVNEQFF.

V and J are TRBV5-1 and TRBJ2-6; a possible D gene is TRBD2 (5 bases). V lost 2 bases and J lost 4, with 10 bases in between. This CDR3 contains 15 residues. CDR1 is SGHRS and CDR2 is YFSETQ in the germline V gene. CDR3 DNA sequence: TGCGCCAGCAGCTTCGGGGAGTCCGGGGCCAACGTCCTGACTTTC. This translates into CASSFGESGANVLTF.

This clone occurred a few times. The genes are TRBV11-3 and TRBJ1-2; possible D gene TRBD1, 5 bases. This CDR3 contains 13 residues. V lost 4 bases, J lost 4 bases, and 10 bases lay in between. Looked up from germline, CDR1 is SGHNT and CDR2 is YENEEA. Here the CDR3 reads CASSYGTRYGYTF. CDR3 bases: TGTGCCAGCAGCTACGGGACTCGCTATGGCTACACCTTC.

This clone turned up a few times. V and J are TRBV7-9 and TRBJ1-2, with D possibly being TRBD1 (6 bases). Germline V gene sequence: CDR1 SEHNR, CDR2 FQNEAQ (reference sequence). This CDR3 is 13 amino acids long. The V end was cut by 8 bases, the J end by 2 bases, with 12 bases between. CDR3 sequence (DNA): TGTGCCAGCTCCTGGACAGCGAACTATGGCTACACCTTC. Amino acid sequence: CASSWTANYGYTF.

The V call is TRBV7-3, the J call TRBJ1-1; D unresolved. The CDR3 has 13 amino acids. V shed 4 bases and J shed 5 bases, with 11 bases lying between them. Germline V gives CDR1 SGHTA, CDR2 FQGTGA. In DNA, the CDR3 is TGTGCCAGCAGCTCCAGCCGGGATACTGAAGCTTTCTTT. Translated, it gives CASSSSRDTEAFF.

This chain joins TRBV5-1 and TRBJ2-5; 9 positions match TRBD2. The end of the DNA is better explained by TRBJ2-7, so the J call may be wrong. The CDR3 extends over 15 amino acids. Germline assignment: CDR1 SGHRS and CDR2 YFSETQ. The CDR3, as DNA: TGCGCCAGCTCCTTGTCCGGGACTAGCCTGTACGAGCAGTACTTC. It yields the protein CASSLSGTSLYEQYF.

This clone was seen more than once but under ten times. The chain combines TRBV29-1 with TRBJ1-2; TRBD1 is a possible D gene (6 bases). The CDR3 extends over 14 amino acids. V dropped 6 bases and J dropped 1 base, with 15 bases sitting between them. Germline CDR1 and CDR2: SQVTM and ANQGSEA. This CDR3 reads CSVPMGALNYGYTF. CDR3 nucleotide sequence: TGCAGCGTGCCAATGGGGGCTCTTAACTATGGCTACACCTTC.

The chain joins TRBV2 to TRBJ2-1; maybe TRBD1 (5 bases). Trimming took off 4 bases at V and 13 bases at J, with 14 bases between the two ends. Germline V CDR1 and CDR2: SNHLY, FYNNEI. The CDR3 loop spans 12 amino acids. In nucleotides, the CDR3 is TGTGCCAGCAGTGGTGACCAGGGTTATCAGTTCTTC. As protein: CASSGDQGYQFF.

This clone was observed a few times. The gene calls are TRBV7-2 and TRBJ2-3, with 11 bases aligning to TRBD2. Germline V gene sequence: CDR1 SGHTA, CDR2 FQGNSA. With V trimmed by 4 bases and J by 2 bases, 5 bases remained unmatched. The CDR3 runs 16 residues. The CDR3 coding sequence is TGTGCCAGCAGCTCCGGACTAGCGGGCTACACAGATACGCAGTATTTT. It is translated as CASSSGLAGYTDTQYF.

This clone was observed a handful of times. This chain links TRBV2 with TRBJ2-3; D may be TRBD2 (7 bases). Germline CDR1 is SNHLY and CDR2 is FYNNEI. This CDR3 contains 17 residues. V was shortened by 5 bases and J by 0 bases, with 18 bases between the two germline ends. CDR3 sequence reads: CASSYRGASPSTDTQYF. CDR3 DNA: TGTGCCAGCAGTTACCGGGGGGCTAGCCCTAGCACAGATACGCAGTATTTT.